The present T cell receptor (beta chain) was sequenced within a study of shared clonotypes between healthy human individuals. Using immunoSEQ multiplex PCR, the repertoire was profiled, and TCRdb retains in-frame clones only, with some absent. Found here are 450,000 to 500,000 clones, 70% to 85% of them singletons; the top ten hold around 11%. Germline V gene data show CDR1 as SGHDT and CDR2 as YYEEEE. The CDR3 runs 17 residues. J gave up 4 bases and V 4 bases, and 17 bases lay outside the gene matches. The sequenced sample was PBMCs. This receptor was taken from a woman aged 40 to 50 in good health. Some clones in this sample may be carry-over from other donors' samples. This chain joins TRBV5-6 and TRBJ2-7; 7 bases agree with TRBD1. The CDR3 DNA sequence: TGTGCCAGCAGCCAAATAGCTAAGGGGGCCACCTCGTACGAGCAGTACTTC. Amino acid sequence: CASSQIAKGATSYEQYF.